These 25 T cell receptor beta chains were all obtained from the same sample, sequenced in a study of beta chain features in type 1 diabetes. Study-wide findings and caveats: Moderate but significant shortening of TCRB CDR3s was recorded in all four CD4+ subsets from Type 1 diabetes patients.

As every portion of the isolated RNA was reverse transcribed, the sequencing read expressed TCRB transcripts. The data were produced by immunoSEQ multiplex PCR, yet TCRdb's version contains in-frame clones alone and is incomplete. In the table there are 630,000 or so clones, more than 13% of which are singletons. Their recognized antigens are unknown. Material: naive CD4+ T cells from blood. The receptors come from a man aged 18 to 30 with type 1 diabetes.

The chain recombines TRBV6-1 with TRBJ1-3; D might be TRBD1 (5 bases). The ends were cut back, 4 bases at V and 9 bases at J, with 19 bases in the middle. The germline V gene has CDR1 MNHNS and CDR2 SASEGT. The CDR3 totals 15 residues. The CDR3 protein is CASSARDVSFGTIYF. CDR3 DNA sequence: TGTGCCAGCAGTGCCCGGGACGTCAGTTTTGGCACCATATATTTT.

In its sample, this clone was seen a few times. The genes are TRBV30 and TRBJ1-5, with D tentatively TRBD1 (5 bases). The germline gives CDR1 GTSNPN, CDR2 SVGIG (reference sequence). V dropped 2 bases and J dropped 4 bases, with 15 bases sitting between them. The CDR3 extends over 15 amino acids. As DNA, the CDR3 is TGTGCCTGGAGTAAATTTCAGGGAATGAATCAGCCCCAGCATTTT. This gives the protein CAWSKFQGMNQPQHF. The variable domain in full, with the rest retrieved from reference TRBV30 and TRBJ1-5, is SQTIHQWPATLVQPVGSPLSLECTVEGTSNPNLYWYRQAAGRGLQLLFYSVGIGQISSEVPQNLSASRPQDRQFILSSKKLLLSDSGFYLCAWSKFQGMNQPQHFGDGTRLSIL.

This clone occurred a few times. The V call is TRBV29-1, the J call TRBJ2-7; TRBD2 matches 8 bases. V gave up 6 bases and J gave up 6 bases; unmatched junction bases: 19. The CDR3 totals 16 residues. Germline V lookup: CDR1 SQVTM, CDR2 ANQGSEA. The CDR3 protein is CSVSLAGTATSFEQYF. The CDR3 nucleotides read TGCAGCGTCTCCTTAGCGGGGACTGCGACCTCTTTCGAGCAGTACTTC.

This clone was seen only a few times. The gene calls are TRBV28 and TRBJ2-7; no reliable D call. Germline V gene data show CDR1 as MDHEN and CDR2 as SYDVKM. V lost 3 bases and J lost 5, with 2 bases in between. The CDR3 is 10 amino acids. CDR3 in DNA: TGTGCCAGCAGTTTGCACGAGCAGTACTTC. Amino acids: CASSLHEQYF.

The chain recombines TRBV6-1 with TRBJ1-1, with 11 bases identical to TRBD1. Losses at the gene ends were 3 bases for V and 1 base for J; bases not matched to a gene: 1. This CDR3 has 15 amino acids. Germline CDR1 and CDR2: MNHNS and SASEGT. The CDR3 here is CASSDGTGGNTEAFF. The CDR3 nucleotides read TGTGCCAGCAGTGATGGGACAGGGGGGAACACTGAAGCTTTCTTT.

The chain carries TRBV30 and TRBJ2-7; 12 nucleotides align to TRBD2. The trim removed 5 bases at V and 5 bases at J, leaving 4 bases unmatched. This CDR3 contains 13 residues. Germline loops: CDR1 GTSNPN, CDR2 SVGIG (reference sequence). CDR3 in DNA: TGTGCCTGGGCGAGACTAGCGGGAGACGAGCAGTACTTC. It is translated as CAWARLAGDEQYF.

J is TRBJ2-6 and V is TRBV4-1, with a tentative D call TRBD1 (6 bases). The germline gives CDR1 MGHRA, CDR2 YSYEKL. Trimming took off 6 bases at V and 0 bases at J, with 12 bases between the two ends. This CDR3 is 16 amino acids long. The CDR3 sequence: CASRPTGFSGANVLTF. In DNA, the CDR3 is TGCGCCAGCAGGCCGACAGGATTCTCTGGGGCCAACGTCCTGACTTTC.

This chain links TRBV18 with TRBJ1-1; D not certain. CDR1 and CDR2 (germline): KGHSH, LQKENI. There are 12 residues in the CDR3. V was cut by 6 bases and J by 4 bases, with 9 bases left in between. In nucleotides, the CDR3 is TGTGCCAGCTCCCTGAGCGTCACTGAAGCTTTCTTT. The encoded protein is CASSLSVTEAFF. Variable domain in full (rest from reference TRBV18 and TRBJ1-1): NAGVMQNPRHLVRRRGQEARLRCSPMKGHSHVYWYRQLPEEGLKFMVYLQKENIIDESGMPKERFSAEFPKEGPSILRIQQVVRGDSAAYFCASSLSVTEAFFGQGTRLTVV.

The chain carries TRBV6-5 and TRBJ2-4; 9 bases are a match to TRBD2. There are 13 residues in the CDR3. V lost 10 bases, J lost 7 bases, and 8 bases stayed unmatched. CDR1 is MNHEY and CDR2 is SVGAGI in the germline V gene. CDR3 amino acids: CAISDSGSNIQYF. Written as DNA, the CDR3 is TGTGCCATCAGCGATAGCGGGAGCAACATTCAGTACTTC.

The J gene is TRBJ2-1, the V gene TRBV29-1; D gene uncertain. CDR3 size: 13 residues. Germline V gives CDR1 SQVTM, CDR2 ANQGSEA. V was trimmed by 4 bases and J by 8 bases, leaving 15 bases between them. For the CDR3, the DNA is TGCAGCGTTGCAATTTTGAACGCTGATGAGCAGTTCTTC. Amino acid sequence: CSVAILNADEQFF.

This chain joins TRBV19 and TRBJ2-3; D perhaps matches TRBD1 (6 bases). Germline V gene data show CDR1 as LNHDA and CDR2 as SQIVND (reference sequence). The CDR3 runs 16 residues. The V end lost 4 bases, the J end lost 1 base, and 15 bases lay between the germline ends. For the CDR3, the DNA is TGTGCCAGTAGTACCCAACAGGGTCCTGGCACAGATACGCAGTATTTT. Translated, it gives CASSTQQGPGTDTQYF.

In this sample, this clone turned up a few times. The chain couples TRBV7-3 to TRBJ2-6; D might be TRBD1 (6 bases). The CDR3 consists of 16 residues. V lost 5 bases and J lost 0, with 11 bases in between. Germline-derived CDR1 and CDR2 are SGHTA and FQGTGA. The CDR3 coding sequence is TGTGCCAGCAGCCCGGGACATAGCTCTGGGGCCAACGTCCTGACTTTC. Translating it yields CASSPGHSSGANVLTF.

This chain joins TRBV29-1 and TRBJ1-2; D gene unclear. CDR3 size: 13 residues. The ends were cut back, 4 bases at V and 0 bases at J, with 9 bases in the middle. Germline CDR1 and CDR2: SQVTM and ANQGSEA. Written as DNA, the CDR3 is TGCAGCGTTGTAGGCCGAGCTAACTATGGCTACACCTTC. Translating it yields CSVVGRANYGYTF.

This clone was counted between two and nine times. V is TRBV7-2 and J is TRBJ2-3, with D possibly being TRBD1 or TRBD2 (6 bases each). The V end was cut by 3 bases, the J end by 6 bases, with 13 bases between. CDR3 length equals 14 residues. Looked up from germline, CDR1 is SGHTA and CDR2 is FQGNSA. CDR3 protein: CASSFRRGGDTQYF. The CDR3 region has the DNA TGTGCCAGCAGCTTTAGGAGAGGGGGGGATACGCAGTATTTT.

The V call is TRBV23-1, the J call TRBJ1-3; the D gene is possibly TRBD1 (5 bases). TRBV23-1 is an ORF, and what it does is uncertain. Trimming took off 1 base at V and 1 base at J, with 14 bases between the two ends. The CDR3 spans 17 residues. The CDR3: CASSQWGSLDSGNTIYF. Written as DNA, the CDR3 is TGCGCCAGCAGTCAATGGGGCAGCCTTGATTCTGGAAACACCATATATTTT.

The CDR3 is CASRPGQEHYEQYF. CDR3 in DNA: TGTGCAAGTCGGCCCGGACAGGAACACTACGAGCAGTACTTC. The chain carries TRBV12-2 and TRBJ2-7; the table names TRBD1, a call not compared with the DNA. TRBV12-2 counts as a pseudogene. The CDR3 loop spans 14 amino acids.

The rearrangement uses TRBV2 and TRBJ2-3; a weak D match, TRBD1 (5 bases). Germline CDR1 reads SNHLY; CDR2 reads FYNNEI. V lost 1 base, J lost 4 bases, and 12 bases lay in between. The length of the CDR3 is 15 residues. The CDR3 region has the DNA TGTGCCAGCAGTGAAGGCCGCAGGGCAGCAGATACGCAGTATTTT. Its protein product is CASSEGRRAADTQYF.

This clone appeared a few times. The gene calls are TRBV29-1 and TRBJ1-1; D may be TRBD1 (5 bases). This CDR3 region has 12 residues. Trimming shortened V by 4 bases and J by 4 bases, and 10 bases separated the two germline ends. Germline CDR1 SQVTM, CDR2 ANQGSEA. DNA for the CDR3: TGCAGCGTTGCCGGGGGTAGCACTGAAGCTTTCTTT. Its translation is CSVAGGSTEAFF.

This clone was detected a few times. This chain uses TRBV4-1 with TRBJ2-1, with TRBD2 matching 14 bases. There are 17 residues in the CDR3. The germline V gene encodes CDR1 MGHRA and CDR2 YSYEKL. V lost 3 bases, J lost 1 base, and 2 bases stayed unmatched. The chain's CDR3 is CASSQGLAGVSYNEQFF. CDR3 bases: TGCGCCAGCAGCCAGGGACTAGCGGGGGTATCCTACAATGAGCAGTTCTTC.

The chain recombines TRBV6-5 with TRBJ1-3; D possibly corresponds to TRBD1 (5 bases). CDR3 length equals 15 residues. Per germline, CDR1 MNHEY and CDR2 SVGAGI. V gave up 8 bases and J gave up 4 bases, with 18 bases separating them. Here the CDR3 DNA reads TGTGCCAGCTCCCAGGGCTGGGGCCAAGGAAACACCATATATTTT. Protein product: CASSQGWGQGNTIYF.

This clone appeared a few times. The chain recombines TRBV9 with TRBJ2-3; TRBD2 aligns across 9 bases. After removal of 0 bases from V and 3 bases from J, the junction contained 2 bases not matched to a gene. The V gene's germline CDR1 is SGDLS and CDR2 YYNGEE. This CDR3 is built from 15 residues. The CDR3 region has the DNA TGTGCCAGCAGCGTAGGACTAGCGGAGACAGATACGCAGTATTTT. This encodes CASSVGLAETDTQYF.

The chain combines TRBV4-3 with TRBJ2-7; the D is unclear. Trimming shortened V by 1 base and J by 4 bases, and 17 bases separated the two germline ends. Germline V gives CDR1 LGHNA, CDR2 YSLEER. CDR3 length: 16 amino acids. The CDR3 coding sequence is TGCGCCAGCAGCCAAGCCTACAGAGAATATGAATACGAGCAGTACTTC. Encoded protein: CASSQAYREYEYEQYF.

Only a few counts were recorded for this clone. Other DNA sequences in this specimen translate into the identical CDR3. The rearrangement uses TRBV7-2 and TRBJ2-1; D is uncertain. Trimming cost V 5 bases and J 8 bases, with 7 bases left between them. Germline V gives CDR1 SGHTA, CDR2 FQGNSA. This CDR3 has 11 residues. This CDR3 is CASSLVDEQFF. In DNA form, the CDR3 reads TGTGCCAGCAGCCTCGTGGATGAGCAGTTCTTC.

This clone was seen only a few times. This rearrangement joins TRBV30 to TRBJ2-2; D unclear. The CDR3 has 13 amino acids. The V gene lost 2 bases and the J gene lost 8 bases, with 12 bases spanning the gap. Germline V CDR1 and CDR2: GTSNPN, SVGIG (reference sequence). The CDR3 is CAWSKTDQGELFF. In DNA form, the CDR3 reads TGTGCCTGGAGTAAAACGGACCAGGGGGAGCTGTTTTTT.

A few counts support this clone. The chain uses TRBV11-2 and TRBJ2-5, with D perhaps matching TRBD1 (6 bases). The CDR3 runs 13 residues. Germline V gene data show CDR1 as SGHAT and CDR2 as FQNNGV. Between the trimmed V and J ends, which lost 3 bases and 3 bases, there was a span of 8 bases. Here the CDR3 DNA reads TGTGCCAGCAGCTTGGGACAAAAAGAGACCCAGTACTTC. It encodes CASSLGQKETQYF. Based on the CDR3 plus reference TRBV11-2 and TRBJ2-5, the full variable domain is EAGVAQSPRYKIIEKRQSVAFWCNPISGHATLYWYQQILGQGPKLLIQFQNNGVVDDSQLPKDRFSAERLKGVDSTLKIQPAKLEDSAVYLCASSLGQKETQYFGPGTRLLVL.